These 11 T cell receptor beta chains were all obtained from the same sample, sequenced in a study of blood T cell repertoires in COVID-19. Measured with immunoSEQ multiplex PCR; TCRdb has only the in-frame clones, and not every one. This repertoire shows around 250,000 clones, over 80% found once; its top ten account for about 1.5%. The specimen was peripheral blood. Every receptor here comes from a woman in her forties who had recovered from COVID-19.

The rearrangement uses TRBV11-2 and TRBJ2-7, with 9 nucleotides matching TRBD1. The junction had 2 bases not matched to a gene; V was cut back by 4 bases and J by 1 base. CDR1 is SGHAT and CDR2 is FQNNGV in the germline V gene. The CDR3 length is 14 residues. The CDR3 is CASSSGTGSYEQYF. The CDR3 bases are TGTGCCAGCAGCTCCGGGACAGGGTCCTACGAGCAGTACTTC.

This clone showed up just once. The DNA of the CDR3 is TGCAGCCATGGGGCGAACTATGGCTACACCTTC. Encoded protein: CSHGANYGYTF. The chain carries TRBV20-1 and TRBJ1-2; D may be TRBD1 (5 bases). The CDR3 runs 11 residues. Per the germline V gene, CDR1 is DFQATT and CDR2 is SNEGSKA (reference sequence).

V usage is TRBV29-1 and J usage is TRBJ1-4; TRBD1 might be the D (5 bases). The CDR3 loop spans 13 amino acids. V was pared by 4 bases and J by 7 bases, with 13 bases between. CDR1 and CDR2 (germline): SQVTM, ANQGSEA. The CDR3 DNA follows: TGCAGCGTTGCAGTGACAGCCTCTGAAAAACTGTTTTTT. Translated: CSVAVTASEKLFF.

The chain recombines TRBV28 with TRBJ1-2; TRBD1 matches 7 bases. CDR3 size: 17 residues. V shed 5 bases, J shed 4 bases, and the junction held 16 bases outside the gene matches. CDR1 is MDHEN and CDR2 is SYDVKM in the germline V gene. The CDR3 nucleotides read TGTGCCAGCAGTCCCTATGGACAGGCCTCGTATAGCTATGGCTACACCTTC. Residues: CASSPYGQASYSYGYTF.

V is TRBV28 and J is TRBJ2-3; 7 bases are shared with TRBD2. The germline CDR1 and CDR2 sequences are MDHEN and SYDVKM. V dropped 10 bases and J dropped 4; count of bases not matched to a gene: 8. This CDR3 comprises 13 residues. The CDR3 loop is CANSRGDSDTQYF. DNA for the CDR3: TGTGCCAACTCCCGGGGGGATTCAGATACGCAGTATTTT.

V and J are TRBV2 and TRBJ1-1; TRBD1 aligns across 8 bases. The CDR3 is 15 residues long. Germline assignment: CDR1 SNHLY and CDR2 FYNNEI. V trimming: 5 bases; J trimming: 4 bases; junction bases outside the gene matches: 9. DNA of the CDR3: TGTGCCAGCAGTCCCACCGGACAGGGAGGCACTGAAGCTTTCTTT. Its translation: CASSPTGQGGTEAFF.

This chain links TRBV28 with TRBJ1-2, with unresolved D. Trimming shortened V by 4 bases and J by 2 bases, and 11 bases separated the two germline ends. CDR3 length: 14 amino acids. Germline CDR1 is MDHEN and CDR2 is SYDVKM. CDR3 sequence reads: CASSSATGNYGYTF. CDR3 in DNA: TGTGCCAGCAGTTCCGCGACGGGAAACTATGGCTACACCTTC.

This sequence joins TRBV4-2 and TRBJ2-1; 11 nucleotides align to TRBD2. V was pared by 4 bases and J by 4 bases, with 12 bases of the junction left unmatched. Germline values: CDR1 LGHNA, CDR2 YNFKEQ. CDR3 length: 18 amino acids. In DNA, the CDR3 is TGTGCCAGCAGCCCCCTCATACGCACTAGCGGGGGTTACAATGAGCAGTTCTTC. It codes for CASSPLIRTSGGYNEQFF.

The chain recombines TRBV7-2 with TRBJ2-1, with D possibly being TRBD1 (7 bases). This CDR3 has 14 amino acids. V shed 8 bases and J shed 6 bases, with 17 bases lying between them. The germline V gene has CDR1 SGHTA and CDR2 FQGNSA. The CDR3 DNA reads as TGTGCCAGCGTTTGGCAGGGGGGCCTCAATGAGCAGTTCTTC. It codes for CASVWQGGLNEQFF.

The chain has TRBV29-1 and TRBJ2-3; 7 bases agree with TRBD2. CDR3 length: 14 residues. The V gene's germline CDR1 is SQVTM and CDR2 ANQGSEA. V shed 7 bases and J 2 bases; nucleotides not matched to a gene: 9. The CDR3 spells CSAQGAGTTDTQYF. The DNA for the CDR3 is TGCAGCGCCCAGGGAGCGGGGACCACAGATACGCAGTATTTT.

This chain uses TRBV18 with TRBJ2-2; D uncertain. This CDR3 contains 15 residues. Germline CDR1 reads KGHSH; CDR2 reads LQKENI. V lost 3 bases and J 0 bases, leaving 8 bases between the germline ends. Here the CDR3 DNA reads TGTGCCAGCTCACCTCGAACGGCGAACACCGGGGAGCTGTTTTTT. Its translation: CASSPRTANTGELFF. The variable domain in full, completed from reference TRBV18 and TRBJ2-2, reads NAGVMQNPRHLVRRRGQEARLRCSPMKGHSHVYWYRQLPEEGLKFMVYLQKENIIDESGMPKERFSAEFPKEGPSILRIQQVVRGDSAAYFCASSPRTANTGELFFGEGSRLTVL.